A selection of T cell receptor beta chains follows, all from one sample in a study of regulatory and conventional T cells in RAG deficiency. Produced via immunoSEQ multiplex PCR; TCRdb's table is partial and in-frame only. Of roughly 45,000 clones detected, just under 90% appear once; the ten largest clones hold around 0.5%. A further study also used this sample, focusing on regulatory T cells.

Sequencing was carried out using CD4+ effector T cells sorted from blood. Receptor source: a human donor in good health. The CDR3 runs from the conserved cysteine through the conserved F or W. Fields, in order: D gene, V gene, clone size, J gene, CDR3 DNA, CDR3 protein. The D gene is left open where the match is weak. Clone sizes are given selectively: once, few, many, or a class where the clone is expanded.

TRBD2	TRBV28	.	TRBJ2-7	TGTGCCAGCACCCCCCCGGCGGCTAGCGGGGCCTACGAGCAGTACTTC	CASTPPAASGAYEQYF
TRBD1	TRBV28	.	TRBJ2-3	TGTGCCAGCAGCCGACAGGGTTCAGATACGCAGTATTTT	CASSRQGSDTQYF
TRBD1	TRBV5-1	.	TRBJ2-7	TGCGCCAGCAGCTTGGACGGACAGGCCTCCTACGAGCAGTACTTC	CASSLDGQASYEQYF
.	TRBV5-1	.	TRBJ1-1	TGCGCCAGCAGCTTGGTAACTCCGAACACTGAAGCTTTCTTT	CASSLVTPNTEAFF
.	TRBV6-1	.	TRBJ1-3	TGTGCCAGCATTGGCTCTGGAAACACCATATATTTT	CASIGSGNTIYF
TRBD2	TRBV12-5	.	TRBJ2-3	TGTGCTAGTGGTTTGACCCGACTAGCGGGGGTGGCAGATACGCAGTATTTT	CASGLTRLAGVADTQYF
.	TRBV2	.	TRBJ2-1	TGTGCCAGCAGGACGGGGGAAGGGGAGCAGTTCTTC	CASRTGEGEQFF
TRBD2	TRBV7-8	.	TRBJ2-7	TGTGCCAGCAGCTTAGCCCGACTAGCGGGGGCTCCTACTCATGCCTACGAGCAGTACTTC	CASSLARLAGAPTHAYEQYF
.	TRBV25-1	.	TRBJ2-7	TGTGCCAGCAGTGAATATGAGTCTGGATTTGAGCAGTACTTC	CASSEYESGFEQYF
TRBD1	TRBV6-5	.	TRBJ1-2	TGTGCCAGCAGTTTCGACAGGGGAGTCCATGGCTACACCTTC	CASSFDRGVHGYTF
.	TRBV6-5	.	TRBJ2-1	TGTGCCAGCCGAGAGACAGTGGGCTCCTACAATGAGCAGTTCTTC	CASRETVGSYNEQFF
.	TRBV7-9	.	TRBJ2-2	TGTGCCAGCAGCTTAGCGAGGACCAACACCGGGGAGCTGTTTTTT	CASSLARTNTGELFF
.	TRBV12-5	.	TRBJ2-1	TGTGCTAGTGGTTTGGAGAATGAGCAGTTCTTC	CASGLENEQFF
.	TRBV5-1	.	TRBJ2-2	TGCGCCAGCAGCTTAAATACAGGTCACGCGACCGGGGAGCTGTTTTTT	CASSLNTGHATGELFF
TRBD1	TRBV6-6	.	TRBJ1-2	TGTGCCAGCACCAGGGGACAGGGTGATGGCTACACCTTC	CASTRGQGDGYTF
.	TRBV7-9	.	TRBJ2-7	TGTGCCAGCAGCTTAGTAAAGAACGAGCAGTACTTC	CASSLVKNEQYF
.	TRBV29-1	.	TRBJ2-1	TGCAGCGCCGGTAGGTTAGGCATATACAATGAGCAGTTCTTC	CSAGRLGIYNEQFF
TRBD1	TRBV11-3	.	TRBJ1-2	TGTGCCAGCAGCCCGACAGGGCTAGGGGGCTACACCTTC	CASSPTGLGGYTF
.	TRBV5-1	.	TRBJ2-3	TGCGCCAGCAGCTTGGAGAGCGGCAACGCAGGTACGCAGTATTTT	CASSLESGNAGTQYF
TRBD1	TRBV6-5	.	TRBJ2-7	TGTGCCAGCAGTTACTCGACCGGGACAGGGACCTACGAGCAGTACTTC	CASSYSTGTGTYEQYF
.	TRBV7-6	.	TRBJ1-1	TGTGCCAGCAGTCCGGGGGCTCTGAACACTGAAGCTTTCTTT	CASSPGALNTEAFF
.	TRBV27	.	TRBJ1-5	TGTGCCAGCTCCGGTACGTATCGGGCAGGGCAGCCCCAGCATTTT	CASSGTYRAGQPQHF
.	TRBV19	.	TRBJ1-2	TGTGCCAGTAGTATAGACACGGGCTATGGCTACACCTTC	CASSIDTGYGYTF
.	TRBV7-8	.	TRBJ1-1	TGTGCCAGCAGCTTGGCTGATCCGTTTATGAACACTGAAGCTTTCTTT	CASSLADPFMNTEAFF
TRBD2	TRBV7-8	.	TRBJ2-3	TGTGCCAGCAGCAATAGCGGGGGGGCAGATACGCAGTATTTT	CASSNSGGADTQYF
.	TRBV4-2	few	TRBJ1-1	TGTGCCAGCAGCCAAGTTATGTCCACTGAAGCTTTCTTT	CASSQVMSTEAFF
.	TRBV30	once	TRBJ1-5	TGTGCCTGGAGTGGAGGAGGGGGAGTTAGCAAGCCCCAGCATTTT	CAWSGGGGVSKPQHF
TRBD2	TRBV19	.	TRBJ2-2	TGTGCCAGCTCGAACGGGGGGTGGGAGCTGTTTTTT	CASSNGGWELFF
TRBD2	TRBV27	.	TRBJ2-7	TGTGCCAGCAGCTCCGGGACTAGCAGGACCTACGAGCAGTACTTC	CASSSGTSRTYEQYF
.	TRBV5-1	.	TRBJ1-6	TGCGCCAGCTCGAGGGGGGAGGAGGTCAATAATTCACCCCTCCACTTT	CASSRGEEVNNSPLHF
TRBD1	TRBV5-1	few	TRBJ2-1	TGCGCCAGCAGCTTGGGGACAGGGTCCTACAATGAGCAGTTCTTC	CASSLGTGSYNEQFF
.	TRBV4-1	.	TRBJ1-2	TGCGCCAGCAGCCAGCCCGAAACAGGAGACTATGGCTACACCTTC	CASSQPETGDYGYTF
TRBD2	TRBV10-1	.	TRBJ2-5	TGCGCCAGCAGTGAGGGGCGGGGGGAGCTGGCGGAGACCCAGTACTTC	CASSEGRGELAETQYF
.	TRBV15	.	TRBJ1-2	TGTGCCACCAGCAGAGATTTAGAGGTCGCCGGCTACACCTTC	CATSRDLEVAGYTF
TRBD2	TRBV6-5	.	TRBJ2-2	TGTGCCAGCAGTTCTTCCGGGACTAGCTTCTCCGGGGAGCTGTTTTTT	CASSSSGTSFSGELFF
.	TRBV6-1	once	TRBJ1-1	TGTGCCAGCACCCTTGGAGGGACTGAAGCTTTCTTT	CASTLGGTEAFF
TRBD1	TRBV7-9	.	TRBJ2-1	TGTGCCAGCAGCCGACCCGGGACAGGGGCCAATGAGCAGTTCTTC	CASSRPGTGANEQFF
.	TRBV7-8	.	TRBJ1-2	TGTGCCAGCAGCTTAGATTCCGGCATTTCTAACTATGGCTACACCTTC	CASSLDSGISNYGYTF
TRBD1	TRBV7-2	.	TRBJ1-4	TGTGCCAGCAGCTTACCGGGACAGGGGTCGGGAAAACTGTTTTTT	CASSLPGQGSGKLFF
.	TRBV7-3	.	TRBJ1-2	TGTGCCAGCAGCTTAAAAGGCTCGGGGGGCGATGGCTACACCTTC	CASSLKGSGGDGYTF
.	TRBV28	.	TRBJ2-3	TGTGCCAGCAGTTTGGGAGATACGCAGTATTTT	CASSLGDTQYF
.	TRBV19	.	TRBJ2-2	TGTGCCAGTAGTAGAGGGATCGCGAACACCGGGGAGCTGTTTTTT	CASSRGIANTGELFF
.	TRBV5-1	.	TRBJ2-2	TGCGCCAGCAGATTTGATGGGGAGCTGTTTTTT	CASRFDGELFF
.	TRBV18	.	TRBJ2-5	TGTGCCAGCTCACCACGAAGGGGACAAGAGACCCAGTACTTC	CASSPRRGQETQYF
.	TRBV7-9	.	TRBJ2-1	TGTGCCAGCAGCTTAGCACTAGCAGCCTACAATGAGCAGTTCTTC	CASSLALAAYNEQFF
.	TRBV25-1	.	TRBJ2-2	TGTGCCAGCAGTGCCGGGAACACCGGGGAGCTGTTTTTT	CASSAGNTGELFF
.	TRBV6-5	.	TRBJ1-5	TGTGCCAGCAGGGGTTATAGCAATCAGCCCCAGCATTTT	CASRGYSNQPQHF
TRBD1	TRBV7-9	.	TRBJ1-1	TGTGCCAGCAGGGCCGGGACAGGGAACACTGAAGCTTTCTTT	CASRAGTGNTEAFF